In its sample, the clone carrying this TCR beta chain was seen a few times. With V trimmed by 7 bases and J by 4 bases, 14 bases remained unmatched. CDR3 length equals 16 residues. The V gene's germline CDR1 is MNHNY and CDR2 SVGAGI (reference sequence). This sample was taken from a study of T cell changes during pregnancy in multiple sclerosis. Generated by immunoSEQ multiplex PCR, the TCRdb table keeps only in-frame clones and is missing some. The table lists tens of thousands of clones, more than 85% of them singletons, with 0.3% to 0.4% in the top ten. The sequenced sample was CD4+ T cells from peripheral blood mononuclear cells, obtained in the second trimester of pregnancy. The chain recombines TRBV6-6 with TRBJ1-1; 8 bases fit TRBD1. The clonotype was recovered from a female donor with multiple sclerosis, enrolled in a pregnancy study. In DNA, the CDR3 is TGTGCCAGCAACACAGACCAGGGGGCGTTTGGCACTGAAGCTTTCTTT. This codes for CASNTDQGAFGTEAFF.